Listed below are T cell receptor beta chains from one sample, sequenced in a study of blood T cell repertoires in COVID-19. Profiling relied on immunoSEQ multiplex PCR, and the TCRdb table lists in-frame clones only, not all of them. This sample carries around 250,000 clones, around 83% of them seen once, and the ten largest clones take approximately 5.4%. Sequencing was carried out using peripheral blood. The receptors shown here come from a man older than 75 with acute or convalescent COVID-19. CDR3s include the opening cysteine and the closing phenylalanine or tryptophan. D genes are given only for firm matches. Clone size appears in some rows only: once, few, many, or a class for an expanded clone.

size | D | J | V | DNA | CDR3
few | TRBD2 | TRBJ2-1 | TRBV7-9 | TGTGCCAGCAGCTCCTTAGCGGGAGGGACCTACAATGAGCAGTTCTTC | CASSSLAGGTYNEQFF
NA | TRBD1 | TRBJ1-4 | TRBV19 | TGTGCCAGTAGTATTCCTGGGACAGGGCGTTCTGAAAAACTGTTTTTT | CASSIPGTGRSEKLFF
NA | TRBD2 | TRBJ2-5 | TRBV5-1 | TGCGCCAGCAGCTGGGACGGGCGCGGGAGGGAGACCCAGTACTTC | CASSWDGRGRETQYF
NA | NA | TRBJ2-1 | TRBV5-4 | TGTGCCAGCAGCTTGTCTATGAATGAGCAGTTCTTC | CASSLSMNEQFF
NA | NA | TRBJ2-7 | TRBV28 | TGTGCCAGCAGTTCAGGCGTGGGCGAGCAGTACTTC | CASSSGVGEQYF
NA | NA | TRBJ2-2 | TRBV28 | TGTGCCAGCAGTTCCGGACAGCGGAACACCGGGGAGCTGTTTTTT | CASSSGQRNTGELFF
once | TRBD2 | TRBJ2-2 | TRBV5-4 | TGTGCCAGCAGCCCTCCCACTAGCGGTGCCGGGGAGCTGTTTTTT | CASSPPTSGAGELFF
few | NA | TRBJ2-7 | TRBV13 | TGTGCCAGCAGATCGGACAGTACCTACGAGCAGTACTTC | CASRSDSTYEQYF
few | NA | TRBJ1-5 | TRBV2 | TGTGCCAGCAGTGAAGCGCGGGGAGAGCCCCAGCATTTT | CASSEARGEPQHF
NA | NA | TRBJ1-1 | TRBV7-6 | TGTGCCAGCAGCCCCGAGGGAGGGCGGGGAGCTTTCTTT | CASSPEGGRGAFF
NA | NA | TRBJ2-5 | TRBV29-1 | TGCAGCGTCTACGGGGCGGGGGAGACCCAGTACTTC | CSVYGAGETQYF
NA | NA | TRBJ1-1 | TRBV30 | TGTGCCTGGAGTGTACGTGCGGAGACGAACACTGAAGCTTTCTTT | CAWSVRAETNTEAFF
NA | NA | TRBJ2-2 | TRBV28 | TGTGCCAGCAGAGAACCGCACAGGGCTGGGGAGCTGTTTTTT | CASREPHRAGELFF
once | NA | TRBJ1-2 | TRBV2 | TGTGCCAGCAGCGTATATGGCTACACCTTC | CASSVYGYTF